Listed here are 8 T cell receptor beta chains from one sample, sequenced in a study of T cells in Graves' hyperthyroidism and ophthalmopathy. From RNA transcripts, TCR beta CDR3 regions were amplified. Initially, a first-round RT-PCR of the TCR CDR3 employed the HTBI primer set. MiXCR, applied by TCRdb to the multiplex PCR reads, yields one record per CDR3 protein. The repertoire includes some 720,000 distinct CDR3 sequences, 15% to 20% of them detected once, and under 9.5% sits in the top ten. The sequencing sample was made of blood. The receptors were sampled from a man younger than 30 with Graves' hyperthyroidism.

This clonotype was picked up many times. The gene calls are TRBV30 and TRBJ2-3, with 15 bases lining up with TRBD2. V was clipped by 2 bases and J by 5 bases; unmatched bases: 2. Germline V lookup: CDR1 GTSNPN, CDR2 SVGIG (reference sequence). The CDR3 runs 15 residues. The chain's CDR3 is CAWSPGLAGGDTQYF. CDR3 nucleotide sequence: TGTGCCTGGAGTCCGGGACTAGCGGGAGGAGATACGCAGTATTTT.

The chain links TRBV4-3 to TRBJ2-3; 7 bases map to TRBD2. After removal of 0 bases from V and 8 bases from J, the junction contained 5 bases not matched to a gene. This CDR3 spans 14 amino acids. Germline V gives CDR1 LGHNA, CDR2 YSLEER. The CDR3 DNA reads TGCGCCAGCAGCCAAGAACTAGCGAGGGGTACGCAGTATTTT. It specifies CASSQELARGTQYF.

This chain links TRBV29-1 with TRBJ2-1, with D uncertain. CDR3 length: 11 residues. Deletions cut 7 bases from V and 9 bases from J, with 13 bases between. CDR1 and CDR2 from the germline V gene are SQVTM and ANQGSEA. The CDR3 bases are TGCAGCGATGCTCCCTTCGCTGAGCAGTTCTTC. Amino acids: CSDAPFAEQFF.

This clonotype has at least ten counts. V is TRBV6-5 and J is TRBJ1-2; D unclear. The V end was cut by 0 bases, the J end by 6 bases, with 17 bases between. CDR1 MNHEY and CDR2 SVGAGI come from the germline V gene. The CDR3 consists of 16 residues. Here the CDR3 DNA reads TGTGCCAGCAGTTACTCGGTCACCCTCAATAGGCATGGCTACACCTTC. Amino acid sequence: CASSYSVTLNRHGYTF.

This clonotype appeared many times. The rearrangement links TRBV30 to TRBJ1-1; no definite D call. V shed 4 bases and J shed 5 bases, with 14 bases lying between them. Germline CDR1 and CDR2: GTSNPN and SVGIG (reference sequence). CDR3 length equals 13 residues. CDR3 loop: CAWTPGRLTEAFF. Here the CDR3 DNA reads TGTGCCTGGACTCCCGGGAGACTTACTGAAGCTTTCTTT.

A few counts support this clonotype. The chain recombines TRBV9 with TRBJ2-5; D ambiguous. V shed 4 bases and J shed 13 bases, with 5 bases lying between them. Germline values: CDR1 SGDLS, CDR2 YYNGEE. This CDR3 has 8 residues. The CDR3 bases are TGTGCCAGCAGCATCGCGTACTTC. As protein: CASSIAYF.

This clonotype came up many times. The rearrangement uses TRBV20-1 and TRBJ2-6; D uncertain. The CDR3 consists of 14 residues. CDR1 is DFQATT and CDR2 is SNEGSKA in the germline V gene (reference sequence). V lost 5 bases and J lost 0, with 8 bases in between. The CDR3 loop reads CSAERGSGANVLTF. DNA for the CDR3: TGCAGTGCTGAACGAGGCTCTGGGGCCAACGTCCTGACTTTC.

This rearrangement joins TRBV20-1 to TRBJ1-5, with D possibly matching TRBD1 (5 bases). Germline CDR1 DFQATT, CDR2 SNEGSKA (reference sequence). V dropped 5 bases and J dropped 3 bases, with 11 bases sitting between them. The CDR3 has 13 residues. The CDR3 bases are TGCAGTGCTGGGGGACGGACCAATCAGCCCCAGCATTTT. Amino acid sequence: CSAGGRTNQPQHF.